The rows below give T cell receptor beta chains drawn from one sample of a study of T cells in Graves' hyperthyroidism and ophthalmopathy. TCRdb used MiXCR to reprocess the multiplex PCR reads, holding one entry per CDR3 protein. This table holds over 300,000 distinct CDR3 sequences, approximately 15% found once. What was sequenced was blood. The receptors originated from a woman aged 60 to 75 with Graves' hyperthyroidism. CDR3s include the opening cysteine and the closing phenylalanine or tryptophan. The D gene is left open where the match is weak. Size tells how often a clone was seen (once, few, many) or the class of an expanded clone, and some rows leave it out.

TRBV7-2,few,NA,TRBJ1-4,TGTGCCAGCAGCTTAGCAGGGTCTGGCGTAACTAATGAAAAACTGTTTTTT,CASSLAGSGVTNEKLFF
TRBV6-1,many,TRBD1,TRBJ1-5,TGTGCCAGCAGTCGACAGGGGAATCAGCCCCAGCATTTT,CASSRQGNQPQHF
TRBV28,NA,NA,TRBJ2-7,TGTGCCAGCAGTTTAGAGCAGCGTGCCTACGAGCAGTACTTC,CASSLEQRAYEQYF
TRBV12-3/TRBV12-4,few,NA,TRBJ1-1,TGTGCCAGCAGTTTGGTCCGGGTCCCTGAAGCTTTCTTT,CASSLVRVPEAFF
TRBV7-9,many,NA,TRBJ1-5,TGTGCCAGCAGCCGCGGAAAGGATGGGCAGCCCCAGCATTTT,CASSRGKDGQPQHF
TRBV7-8,few,NA,TRBJ1-3,TGTGCCAGCAGCTTAGATAGGGGAAACACCATATATTTT,CASSLDRGNTIYF
TRBV5-1,many,NA,TRBJ2-7,TGCGCCAGCAGCCCGACGGGAGTAAGCGAGCAGTACTTC,CASSPTGVSEQYF
TRBV12-3/TRBV12-4,many,TRBD1,TRBJ1-1,TGTGCCAGCAGTTACCGGGACAGGGCTCTAATTGAAGCTTTCTTT,CASSYRDRALIEAFF
TRBV7-3,NA,NA,TRBJ2-2,TGTGCCAGCAGCTCCTACGGGAGCACCGGGGAGCTGTTTTTT,CASSSYGSTGELFF
TRBV6-6,many,TRBD1,TRBJ2-7,TGTGCCAGCAGTTACTCGCCGGGACAGGGCCTCACCTACGAGCAGTACTTC,CASSYSPGQGLTYEQYF
TRBV28,many,TRBD1,TRBJ2-7,TGTGCCAGCACGGACAGGGCTAGGCAGTACTTC,CASTDRARQYF
TRBV4-1,once,NA,TRBJ2-3,TGCGCCAGCAGTAAAAATTTGGATACGCAGTATTTT,CASSKNLDTQYF
TRBV3-1,many,NA,TRBJ1-4,TGTGCCAGCAGCCAAGCCTACAGTAATGAAAAACTGTTTTTT,CASSQAYSNEKLFF
TRBV10-3,NA,TRBD2,TRBJ2-1,TGTGCCACCCGAGCTAGCGGATCGGGCAATGAGCAGTTCTTC,CATRASGSGNEQFF
TRBV29-1,many,NA,TRBJ2-3,TGCAGCGTTGCCCGTACGGCAATAACAGATACGCAGTATTTT,CSVARTAITDTQYF
TRBV27,NA,TRBD1,TRBJ1-3,TGTGCCAGTGCACCAGGGACAGCGGGAAACACCATATATTTT,CASAPGTAGNTIYF
TRBV14,NA,NA,TRBJ2-1,TGTGCCAGCAGCCAAGATCTCATGACCTACGAGCAGTTCTTC,CASSQDLMTYEQFF
TRBV9,NA,NA,TRBJ1-1,TGTGCCAGCAGCTTGGATGGGGGCCCCACTGAAGCTTTCTTT,CASSLDGGPTEAFF
TRBV7-9,many,TRBD2,TRBJ2-1,TGTGCCAGCAGCTCGGGACTAGCGGGAGTTATGAGTGAGCAGTTCTTC,CASSSGLAGVMSEQFF
TRBV20-1,many,TRBD1,TRBJ1-1,TGCAGTGCTTCCAGGGGGGACAGGGGATTCGACACTGAAGCTTTCTTT,CSASRGDRGFDTEAFF
TRBV29-1,few,NA,TRBJ1-2,TGCAGCGTTGAAGATGGGTCCCGCACCACCGATGGCTACACCTTC,CSVEDGSRTTDGYTF
TRBV7-9,many,TRBD2,TRBJ2-5,TGTGCCAGCAGTTCTTACCGGGGGGGAGAGACCCAGTACTTC,CASSSYRGGETQYF
TRBV11-2,NA,TRBD1,TRBJ1-1,TGTGCCAGCAGCGACAGGGTCGGGGCTTTCTTT,CASSDRVGAFF
TRBV2,many,NA,TRBJ1-2,TGTGCCAGCAGTGAAAGCTGGGGAGATGGCTACACCTTC,CASSESWGDGYTF
TRBV27,many,NA,TRBJ1-4,TGTGCCAGCAGTCCCAACCGGGACACTGCGCGTGAAAAACTGTTTTTT,CASSPNRDTAREKLFF
TRBV2,NA,TRBD2,TRBJ2-5,TGTGCCAGCAGCGACGGACTAGCGGGAGGTAGGGCCCAGTACTTC,CASSDGLAGGRAQYF
TRBV7-2,many,NA,TRBJ2-1,TGTGCCAGCAGCTTAGTGGCTGGCGATGAGCAGTTCTTC,CASSLVAGDEQFF
TRBV7-3,many,NA,TRBJ2-3,TGTGCCAGCAGCTTACGTGGGGGTAGCACAGATACGCAGTATTTT,CASSLRGGSTDTQYF
TRBV30,many,NA,TRBJ2-2,TGTGCCTGGGGTGCCAGAAGGACCATACTGGCTGGGGAGCTGTTTTTT,CAWGARRTILAGELFF
TRBV20-1,once,NA,TRBJ2-2,TGCAGTGCTAGAGATCGCCTTTTCGGGGAGCTGTTTTTT,CSARDRLFGELFF
TRBV6-1,NA,NA,TRBJ1-1,TGTGCCAGCAGTGAGTCGCGGTTGAACACTGAAGCTTTCTTT,CASSESRLNTEAFF
TRBV29-1,NA,NA,TRBJ1-5,TGCAGCGTTCGGGACCGAAGCAATCAGCCCCAGCATTTT,CSVRDRSNQPQHF
TRBV29-1,many,NA,TRBJ1-1,TGCAGCGTTGAAGATCAAGCAATTGAAGCTTTCTTT,CSVEDQAIEAFF
TRBV28,NA,TRBD1,TRBJ2-7,TGTGCCAGCAGTTTGGGACAGGGGTTTAACGAGCAGTACTTC,CASSLGQGFNEQYF
TRBV20-1,many,TRBD2,TRBJ2-7,TGCAGTGCTAGCCGAGCGGGGTCCTACGAGCAGTACTTC,CSASRAGSYEQYF
TRBV6-1,many,NA,TRBJ1-5,TGTGCCAGCAGTGCGCTAAATCAGCCCCAGCATTTT,CASSALNQPQHF
TRBV5-1,NA,NA,TRBJ1-2,TGCGCCAGCAGCTTGGCCAAGGGGCAGGCTGGTGGCTACACCTTC,CASSLAKGQAGGYTF
TRBV5-6,NA,NA,TRBJ1-2,TGTGCCAGCAGCTTGGTTAGAGAGCCGCGCAGTCGGTATGGCTACACCTTC,CASSLVREPRSRYGYTF
TRBV4-1,NA,NA,TRBJ2-7,TGCGCCAGCAGCCAAGAGGCGGACTGGGGCGAGCAGTACTTC,CASSQEADWGEQYF
TRBV11-3,NA,NA,TRBJ2-7,TGTGCCAGCAGCTACCAACCGGGACCCCACTACGAGCAGTACTTC,CASSYQPGPHYEQYF
TRBV20-1,few,NA,TRBJ1-1,TGCAGTGCTAGACCGGGACAGAACACTGAAGCTTTCTTT,CSARPGQNTEAFF
TRBV5-5,few,NA,TRBJ1-2,TGTGCCAGCGAGCCGGGACGTAGTACGGGCTACACCTTC,CASEPGRSTGYTF
TRBV2,many,NA,TRBJ1-2,TGTGCCAGCATGAGGGGGACGGAAACTTATGGCTACACCTTC,CASMRGTETYGYTF
TRBV3-1,many,NA,TRBJ2-1,TGTGCCAGCAGCCAATCAGCTATGGGTGAGCAGTTCTTC,CASSQSAMGEQFF
TRBV10-3,many,TRBD2,TRBJ2-7,TGTGCCATCAAAGACCCGGGAGGGCAGGCCTCCTACGAGCAGTACTTC,CAIKDPGGQASYEQYF
TRBV28,NA,NA,TRBJ2-5,TGTGCCAGCAGTCCCTCGATAAGAGAGACCCAGTACTTC,CASSPSIRETQYF
TRBV20-1,many,TRBD2,TRBJ2-5,TGCAGTGCCATTTCACTGACTAGCGGGAGTCTGGAGACCCAGTACTTC,CSAISLTSGSLETQYF
TRBV5-4,NA,TRBD1,TRBJ2-5,TGTGCCAGCAGCTTGAGGCAGGGGGCATGGCAAGAGACCCAGTACTTC,CASSLRQGAWQETQYF
TRBV5-1,many,NA,TRBJ2-2,TGCGCCAGCAGCCCGGGGCGCTACAACACCGGGGAGCTGTTTTTT,CASSPGRYNTGELFF
TRBV20-1,NA,TRBD2,TRBJ2-1,TGCAGTGTTAGGACAGTAGCGGGAATTTTAAATGAGCAGTTCTTC,CSVRTVAGILNEQFF
TRBV6-1,NA,NA,TRBJ1-5,TGTGCCAGCAGTGAAGTTCAGGGGACGGGCAATCAGCCCCAGCATTTT,CASSEVQGTGNQPQHF
TRBV5-1,NA,TRBD2,TRBJ2-5,TGCGCCAGCAGCGGAGAACCTAGCGGGAAGAGTGAGACCCAGTACTTC,CASSGEPSGKSETQYF